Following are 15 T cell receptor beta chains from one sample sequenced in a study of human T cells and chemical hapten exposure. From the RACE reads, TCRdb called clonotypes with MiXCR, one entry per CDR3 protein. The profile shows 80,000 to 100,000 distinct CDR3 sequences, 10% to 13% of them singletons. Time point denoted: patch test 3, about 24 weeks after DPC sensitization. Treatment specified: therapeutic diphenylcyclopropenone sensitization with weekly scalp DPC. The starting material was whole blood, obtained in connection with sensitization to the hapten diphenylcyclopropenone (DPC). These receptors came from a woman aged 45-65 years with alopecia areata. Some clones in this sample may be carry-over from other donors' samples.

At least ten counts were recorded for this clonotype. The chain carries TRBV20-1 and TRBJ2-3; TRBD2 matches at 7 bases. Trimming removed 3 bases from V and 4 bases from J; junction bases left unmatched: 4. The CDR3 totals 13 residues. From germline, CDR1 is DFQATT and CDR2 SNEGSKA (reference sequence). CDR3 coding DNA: TGCAGTGCTAGGCGGGAGCCCGCAGATACGCAGTATTTT. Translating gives CSARREPADTQYF.

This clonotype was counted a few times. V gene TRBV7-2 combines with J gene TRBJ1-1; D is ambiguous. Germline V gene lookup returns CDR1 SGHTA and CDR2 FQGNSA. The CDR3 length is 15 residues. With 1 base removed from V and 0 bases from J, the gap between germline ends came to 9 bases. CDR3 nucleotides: TGTGCCAGCAGCTTAGGGGGTCGCATGAACACTGAAGCTTTCTTT. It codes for CASSLGGRMNTEAFF.

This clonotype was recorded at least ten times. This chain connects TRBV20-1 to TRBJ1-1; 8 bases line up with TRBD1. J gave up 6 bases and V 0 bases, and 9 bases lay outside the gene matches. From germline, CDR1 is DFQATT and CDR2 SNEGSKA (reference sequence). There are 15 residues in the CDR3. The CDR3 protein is CSARDQGAIFPEAFF. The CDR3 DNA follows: TGCAGTGCTAGAGATCAGGGGGCTATATTCCCTGAAGCTTTCTTT.

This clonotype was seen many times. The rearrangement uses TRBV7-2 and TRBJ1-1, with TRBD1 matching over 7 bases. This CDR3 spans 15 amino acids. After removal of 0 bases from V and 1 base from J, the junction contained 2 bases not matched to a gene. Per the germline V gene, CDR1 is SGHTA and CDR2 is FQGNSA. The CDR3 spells CASSLAWTGNTEAFF. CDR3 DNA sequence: TGTGCCAGCAGCTTAGCTTGGACAGGGAACACTGAAGCTTTCTTT.

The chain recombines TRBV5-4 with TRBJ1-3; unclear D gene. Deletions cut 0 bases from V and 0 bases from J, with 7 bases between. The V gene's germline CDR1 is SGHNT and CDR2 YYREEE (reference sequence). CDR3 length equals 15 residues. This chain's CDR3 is CASSLAGASGNTIYF. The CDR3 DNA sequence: TGTGCCAGCAGCTTGGCCGGTGCCTCTGGAAACACCATATATTTT.

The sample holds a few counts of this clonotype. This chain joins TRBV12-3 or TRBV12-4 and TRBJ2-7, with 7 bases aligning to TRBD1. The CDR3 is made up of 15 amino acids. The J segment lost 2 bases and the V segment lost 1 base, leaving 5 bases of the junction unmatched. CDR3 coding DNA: TGTGCCAGCAGTTTAGGGGGACAGCAACCCTACGAGCAGTACTTC. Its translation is CASSLGGQQPYEQYF.

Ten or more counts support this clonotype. The CDR3 nucleotides read TGTGCCAGCAGCGCGGCTAGGTCTCAGCCCCAGCATTTT. Translating gives CASSAARSQPQHF. The gene calls are TRBV7-9 and TRBJ1-5; unclear D gene. The germline V gene has CDR1 SEHNR and CDR2 FQNEAQ (reference sequence). V gave up 5 bases and J gave up 6 bases, with 11 bases separating them. This CDR3 region has 13 residues.

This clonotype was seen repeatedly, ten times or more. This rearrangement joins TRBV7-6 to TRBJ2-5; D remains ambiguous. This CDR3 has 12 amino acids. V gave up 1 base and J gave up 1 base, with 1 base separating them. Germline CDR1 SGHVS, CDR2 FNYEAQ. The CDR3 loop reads CASSLGQETQYF. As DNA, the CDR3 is TGTGCCAGCAGCTTAGGCCAAGAGACCCAGTACTTC.

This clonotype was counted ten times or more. The CDR3: CASSLVGPGGSSYNEQFF. The CDR3 DNA reads TGTGCCAGCAGCTTAGTGGGGCCCGGGGGAAGCTCCTACAATGAGCAGTTCTTC. V gene TRBV11-2 combines with J gene TRBJ2-1, with D maybe TRBD2 (6 bases). The CDR3 has 18 residues. The ends were cut back, 1 base at V and 0 bases at J, with 16 bases in the middle. Germline V lookup: CDR1 SGHAT, CDR2 FQNNGV.

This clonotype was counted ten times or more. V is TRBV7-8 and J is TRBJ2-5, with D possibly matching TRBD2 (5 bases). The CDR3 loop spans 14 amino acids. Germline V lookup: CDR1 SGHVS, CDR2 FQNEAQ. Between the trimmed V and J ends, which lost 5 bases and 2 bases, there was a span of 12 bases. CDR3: CASSPRTGQETQYF. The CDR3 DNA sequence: TGTGCCAGCAGCCCTCGGACTGGACAAGAGACCCAGTACTTC. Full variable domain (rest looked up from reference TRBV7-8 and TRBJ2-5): GAGVSQSPRYKVAKRGQDVALRCDPISGHVSLFWYQQALGQGPEFLTYFQNEAQLDKSGLPSDRFFAERPEGSVSTLKIQRTQQEDSAVYLCASSPRTGQETQYFGPGTRLLVL.

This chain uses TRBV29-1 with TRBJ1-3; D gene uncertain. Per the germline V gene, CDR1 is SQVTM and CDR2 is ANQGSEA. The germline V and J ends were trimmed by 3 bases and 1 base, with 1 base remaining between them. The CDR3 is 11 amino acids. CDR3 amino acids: CSVDSGNTIYF. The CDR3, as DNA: TGCAGCGTTGATTCTGGAAACACCATATATTTT. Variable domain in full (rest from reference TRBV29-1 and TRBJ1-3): SAVISQKPSRDICQRGTSLTIQCQVDSQVTMMFWYRQQPGQSLTLIATANQGSEATYESGFVIDKFPISRPNLTFSTLTVSNMSPEDSSIYLCSVDSGNTIYFGEGSWLTVV.

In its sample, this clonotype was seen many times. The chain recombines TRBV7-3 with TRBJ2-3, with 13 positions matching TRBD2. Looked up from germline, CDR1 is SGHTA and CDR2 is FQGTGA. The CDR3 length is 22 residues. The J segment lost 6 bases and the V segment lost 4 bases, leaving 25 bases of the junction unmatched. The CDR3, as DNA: TGTGCCAGCAGCTCCCAGCCTCGACAGCCGCGTAACGGACTAGCGGGAGTGGATACGCAGTATTTT. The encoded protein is CASSSQPRQPRNGLAGVDTQYF. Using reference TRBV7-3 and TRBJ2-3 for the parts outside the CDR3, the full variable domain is GAGVSQTPSNKVTEKGKYVELRCDPISGHTALYWYRQSLGQGPEFLIYFQGTGAADDSGLPNDRFFAVRPEGSVSTLKIQRTERGDSAVYLCASSSQPRQPRNGLAGVDTQYFGPGTRLTVL.

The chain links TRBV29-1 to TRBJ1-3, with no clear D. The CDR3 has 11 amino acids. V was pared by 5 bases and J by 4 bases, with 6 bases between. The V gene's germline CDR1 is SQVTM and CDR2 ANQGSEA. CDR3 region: CSVQDGNTIYF. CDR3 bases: TGCAGCGTTCAGGACGGAAACACCATATATTTT.

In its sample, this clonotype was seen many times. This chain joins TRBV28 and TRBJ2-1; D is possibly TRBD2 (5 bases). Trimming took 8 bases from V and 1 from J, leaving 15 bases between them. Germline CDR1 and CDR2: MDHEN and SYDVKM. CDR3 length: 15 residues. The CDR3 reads CASDPSGNSYNEQFF. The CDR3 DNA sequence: TGTGCCAGCGACCCCTCCGGGAATTCCTACAATGAGCAGTTCTTC.

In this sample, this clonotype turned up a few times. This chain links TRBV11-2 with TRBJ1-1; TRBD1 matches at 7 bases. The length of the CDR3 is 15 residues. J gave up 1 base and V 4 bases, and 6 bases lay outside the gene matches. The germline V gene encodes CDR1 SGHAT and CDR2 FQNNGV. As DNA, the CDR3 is TGTGCCAGCAGCTCCAGACAGGGCCGGAACACTGAAGCTTTCTTT. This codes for CASSSRQGRNTEAFF.